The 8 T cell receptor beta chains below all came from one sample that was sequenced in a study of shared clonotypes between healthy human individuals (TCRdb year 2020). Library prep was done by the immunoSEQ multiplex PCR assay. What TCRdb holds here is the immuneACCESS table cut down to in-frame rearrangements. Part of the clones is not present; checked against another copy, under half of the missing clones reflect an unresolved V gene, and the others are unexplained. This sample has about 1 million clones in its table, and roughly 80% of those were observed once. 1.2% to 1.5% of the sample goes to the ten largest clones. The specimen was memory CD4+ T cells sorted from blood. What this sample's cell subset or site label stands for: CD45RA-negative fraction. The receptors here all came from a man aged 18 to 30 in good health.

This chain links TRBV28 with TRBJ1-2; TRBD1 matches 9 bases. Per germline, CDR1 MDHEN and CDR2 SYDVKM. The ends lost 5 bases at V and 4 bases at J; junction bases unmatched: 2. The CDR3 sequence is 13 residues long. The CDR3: CASSGDRAYGYTF. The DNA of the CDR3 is TGTGCCAGCAGTGGGGACAGGGCCTATGGCTACACCTTC.

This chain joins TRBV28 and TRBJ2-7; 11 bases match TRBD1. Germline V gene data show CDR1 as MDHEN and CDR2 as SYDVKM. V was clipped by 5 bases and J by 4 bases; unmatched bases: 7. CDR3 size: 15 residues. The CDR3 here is CASSQPGTGGYEQYF. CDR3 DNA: TGTGCCAGCAGTCAACCCGGGACAGGGGGATACGAGCAGTACTTC.

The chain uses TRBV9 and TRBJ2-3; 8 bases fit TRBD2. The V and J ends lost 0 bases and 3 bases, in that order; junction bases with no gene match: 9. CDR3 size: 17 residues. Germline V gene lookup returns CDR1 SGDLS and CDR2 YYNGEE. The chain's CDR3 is CASSVASNAGGTDTQYF. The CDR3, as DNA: TGTGCCAGCAGCGTAGCTTCAAACGCGGGAGGAACAGATACGCAGTATTTT.

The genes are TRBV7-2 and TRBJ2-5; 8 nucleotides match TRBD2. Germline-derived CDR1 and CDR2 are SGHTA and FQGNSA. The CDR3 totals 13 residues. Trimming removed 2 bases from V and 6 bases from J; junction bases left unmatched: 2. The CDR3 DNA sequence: TGTGCCAGCAGCTTAAATAGCGGGAAGACCCAGTACTTC. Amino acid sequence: CASSLNSGKTQYF. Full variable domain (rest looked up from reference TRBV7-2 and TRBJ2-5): GAGVSQSPSNKVTEKGKDVELRCDPISGHTALYWYRQSLGQGLEFLIYFQGNSAPDKSGLPSDRFSAERTGGSVSTLTIQRTQQEDSAVYLCASSLNSGKTQYFGPGTRLLVL.

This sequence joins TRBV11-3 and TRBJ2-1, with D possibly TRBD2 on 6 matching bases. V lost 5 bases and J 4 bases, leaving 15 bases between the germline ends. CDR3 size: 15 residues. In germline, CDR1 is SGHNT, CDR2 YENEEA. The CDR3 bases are TGTGCCAGCAGCCCCGGAGGGACCTCTTACAATGAGCAGTTCTTC. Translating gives CASSPGGTSYNEQFF. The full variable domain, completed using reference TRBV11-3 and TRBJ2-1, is EAGVVQSPRYKIIEKKQPVAFWCNPISGHNTLYWYLQNLGQGPELLIRYENEEAVDDSQLPKDRFSAERLKGVDSTLKIQPAELGDSAVYLCASSPGGTSYNEQFFGPGTRLTVL.

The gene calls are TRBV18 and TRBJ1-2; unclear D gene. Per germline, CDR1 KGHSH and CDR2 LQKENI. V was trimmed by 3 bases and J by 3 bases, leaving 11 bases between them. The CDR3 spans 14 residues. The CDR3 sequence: CASSPGPMDYGYTF. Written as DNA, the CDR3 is TGTGCCAGCTCACCCGGGCCCATGGACTATGGCTACACCTTC.

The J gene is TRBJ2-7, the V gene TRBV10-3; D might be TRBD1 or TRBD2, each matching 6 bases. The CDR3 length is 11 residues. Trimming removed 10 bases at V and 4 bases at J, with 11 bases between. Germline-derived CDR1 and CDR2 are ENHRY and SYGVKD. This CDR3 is CATGAEYEQYF. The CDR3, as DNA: TGTGCCACGGGGGCTGAATACGAGCAGTACTTC.

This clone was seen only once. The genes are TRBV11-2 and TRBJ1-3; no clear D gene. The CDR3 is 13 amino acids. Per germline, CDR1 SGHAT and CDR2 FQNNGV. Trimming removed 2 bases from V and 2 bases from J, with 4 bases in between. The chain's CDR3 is CASSLRPGNTIYF. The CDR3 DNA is TGTGCCAGCAGCTTAAGACCTGGAAACACCATATATTTT. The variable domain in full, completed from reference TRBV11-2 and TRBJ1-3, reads EAGVAQSPRYKIIEKRQSVAFWCNPISGHATLYWYQQILGQGPKLLIQFQNNGVVDDSQLPKDRFSAERLKGVDSTLKIQPAKLEDSAVYLCASSLRPGNTIYFGEGSWLTVV.